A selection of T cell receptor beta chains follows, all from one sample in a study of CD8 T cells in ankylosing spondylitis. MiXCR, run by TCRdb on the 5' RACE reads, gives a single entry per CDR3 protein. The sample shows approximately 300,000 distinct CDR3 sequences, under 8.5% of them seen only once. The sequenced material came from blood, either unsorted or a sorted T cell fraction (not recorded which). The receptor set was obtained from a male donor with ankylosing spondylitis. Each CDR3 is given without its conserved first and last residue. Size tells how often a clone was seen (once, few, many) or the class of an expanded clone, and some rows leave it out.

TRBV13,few,ASSPPDRGRYEQF
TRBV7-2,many,ASIRDPSTYEQY
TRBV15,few,ATGAPRTGGVVLF
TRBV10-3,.,AITDLAGGPTGELF
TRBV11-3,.,ASSLMVTEAF
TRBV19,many,ASSIGTSGYNEQF
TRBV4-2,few,ASSQNILGQNTGELF
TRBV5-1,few,ASRQAQQETQY
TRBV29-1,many,SVDGGNTEAF
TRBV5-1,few,ASSSIAAAFYEQY
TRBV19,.,ASSSREDYGYT
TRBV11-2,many,ASSRVLGRRYGYT
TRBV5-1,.,ASSFVWGTNTEAF
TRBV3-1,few,ASSQRQGRKLF
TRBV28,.,ASSLTEYEKLF
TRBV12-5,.,ASGPDNPFYEQY
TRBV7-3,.,ASSLGMNTGELF
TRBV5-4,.,ASSFSWGKVDRDYQPQH
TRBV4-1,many,ASSQVGQAGRDEQF
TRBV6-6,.,ASGGRNNEQF
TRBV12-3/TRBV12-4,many,ASSLRASGANVLT
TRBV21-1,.,ASEGAGRTQY
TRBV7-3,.,ASSQDPGSNEQF
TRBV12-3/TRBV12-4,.,ASRGGFQNSPLH
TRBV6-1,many,ASSAPGMGPIQY
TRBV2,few,ASSGDGDYEQY
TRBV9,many,ASSVGGTGELF
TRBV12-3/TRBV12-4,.,ASSLWLAGVETQY
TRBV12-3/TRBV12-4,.,ASSYRVSMGEQY
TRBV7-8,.,ASSSYRTGGGGELF
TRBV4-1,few,ASSHPLRTNEQF
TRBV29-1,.,SVGVAGPYEQY
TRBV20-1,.,SAIRSSGEGYT
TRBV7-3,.,ASSLGTAPGELF
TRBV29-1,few,SVEDFRGEETQY
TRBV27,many,ASGDRGRFEQY
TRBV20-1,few,SAWQPPSYEQY
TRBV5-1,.,ASSLVGQPYYEQY